Given below is one T cell receptor beta chain in context. Antigen unknown. This entry comes from a study of cytomegalovirus exposure and HLA in healthy donors. Whole-study context: As released early, the data held about 85 million unique TCRs from HLA-typed donors. Study findings and constraints: Cytomegalovirus-associated TCR beta chains were listed, numbering around 150. On later analysis, the bulk of CMV-associated TCR beta chains appeared to be HLA-restricted.

V shed 3 bases, J shed 5 bases, and the junction held 7 bases outside the gene matches. Germline V gene lookup returns CDR1 SGHAT and CDR2 FQNNGV. CDR3 size: 14 residues. In the PCR, 60 Vbeta and 13 Jbeta primers were used. The repertoire was sequenced with immunoSEQ multiplex PCR; TCRdb's copy has only in-frame clones and lacks some. The table has approximately 84,000 clones, roughly 73% seen once. This chain joins TRBV11-2 and TRBJ2-7; 7 positions agree with TRBD2. This sequence originates from a man in his forties or fifties in good health and CMV-seronegative. The sequenced material came from PBMCs. CDR3 nucleotide sequence: TGTGCCAGCAGCTTCAAGGGAGGGTTCCACGAGCAGTACTTC. Translating it yields CASSFKGGFHEQYF.